Given below is one T cell receptor beta chain in context. Its antigen is unknown. Nothing much larger sits one base from this clone, and base qualities are not available. This entry belongs to a study of blood T cell repertoires in COVID-19 (TCRdb year 2020). Background for the entire study: Samples from collaborators originated in the United States, Italy and Spain and spanned both the acute and convalescent phases of COVID-19. The material from the prospective study consisted of cDNA or gDNA derived from T cells, B-cell-depleted T cells, or PBMCs. The dataset comprised deeply sampled blood TCRbeta repertoires from subjects exposed to, actively infected with, or recovered from COVID-19. The repertoires were made available in a free public database intended to serve as a resource for research on the immune response to SARS-CoV-2. The samples were drawn from two sources: the first 160 participants of the ongoing ImmuneRACE study, and 1,200 or so subjects contributed by 6 global collaborators. A de-identified subject ID, COVID-19 status, age in years and sex were almost always included in the sample metadata. Where available, HLA class I and class II types were taken from metadata supplied by the sample provider and were not determined by assay-based typing. The full study reports these points: The amount of clinical and demographic metadata varied by source and participant and was provided uncurated.

The trim is 0 bases for V and 5 bases for J, with a gap of 13 bases between the germline ends. The germline V gene sets CDR1 to KGHSH and CDR2 to LQKENI. The CDR3 has 15 amino acids, counting the end cysteine and phenylalanine. The retained sequence is limited to the CDR3, 45 bases, with the frame set at the first base. Each collaborating institution followed its own protocols to collect whole blood in K2EDTA tubes. For TCRbeta analysis, collaborators shipped samples in one of three forms: frozen whole blood, isolated PBMCs, or DNA extracted from either of those sample types. TCRbeta CDR3 regions were amplified from genomic DNA using the immunoSEQ Assay, a bias-controlled multiplex PCR. The authors' analysis ran thus. Nucleated cell counts per sample were estimated from amplification of reference gene primers within the assay. To quantify the absolute abundance of each unique TCRbeta CDR3 rearrangement, sequence reads were collapsed and filtered. For each sample, productive Simpson clonality was calculated by taking the square root of Simpson's diversity index across productive rearrangements. Held by TCRdb, this immuneACCESS table contains in-frame sequences only and omits some clones. Under half of the omission traces to an unresolved V gene where checked; the cause of the rest is unknown. That table supplies the V and J calls and clone size; D and trimming were determined from the DNA. This sample comprises about 440,000 clones, 85% to 90% of them detected only once. The top ten clones comprise more than 4% of the sample.

Sequenced material: peripheral blood. The receptor's source is a woman in her twenties or thirties with acute or convalescent COVID-19. The chain is encoded by TRBV18 joined to TRBJ2-5; TRBD1 is a possible D gene, resting on 7 matching bases. At the DNA level, the sequence is TGTGCCAGCTCACCACCTTCAGGGGGAGGTGAGACCCAGTACTTC. It encodes CASSPPSGGGETQYF.